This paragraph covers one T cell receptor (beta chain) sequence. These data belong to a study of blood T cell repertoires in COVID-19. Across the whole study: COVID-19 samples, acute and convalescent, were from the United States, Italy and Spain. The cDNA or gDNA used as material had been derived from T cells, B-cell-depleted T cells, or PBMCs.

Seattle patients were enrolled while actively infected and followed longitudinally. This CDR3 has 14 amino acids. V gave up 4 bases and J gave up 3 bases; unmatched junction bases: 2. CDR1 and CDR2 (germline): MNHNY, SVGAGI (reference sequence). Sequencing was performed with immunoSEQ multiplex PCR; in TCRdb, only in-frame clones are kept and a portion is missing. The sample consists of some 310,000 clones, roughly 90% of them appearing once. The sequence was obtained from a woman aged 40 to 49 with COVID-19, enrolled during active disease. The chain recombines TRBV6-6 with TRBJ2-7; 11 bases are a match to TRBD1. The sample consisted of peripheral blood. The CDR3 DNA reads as TGTGCCAGCAGTTGGGGACAGGGGGTCTACGAGCAGTACTTC. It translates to CASSWGQGVYEQYF.